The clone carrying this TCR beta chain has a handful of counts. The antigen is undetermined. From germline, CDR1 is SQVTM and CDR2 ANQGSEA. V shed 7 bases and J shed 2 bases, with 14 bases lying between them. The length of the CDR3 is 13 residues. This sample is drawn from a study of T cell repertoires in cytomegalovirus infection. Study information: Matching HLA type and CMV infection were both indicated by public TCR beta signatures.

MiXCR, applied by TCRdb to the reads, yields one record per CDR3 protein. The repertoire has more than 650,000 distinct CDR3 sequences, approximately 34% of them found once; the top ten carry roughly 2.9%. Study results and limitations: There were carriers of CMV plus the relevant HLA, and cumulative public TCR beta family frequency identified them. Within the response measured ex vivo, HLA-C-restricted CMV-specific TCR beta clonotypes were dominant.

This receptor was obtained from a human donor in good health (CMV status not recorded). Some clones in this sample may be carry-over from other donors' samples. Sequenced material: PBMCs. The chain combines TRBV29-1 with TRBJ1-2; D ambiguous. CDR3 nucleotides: TGCAGCGCAGGAGAGCAGGCCAACTATGGCTACACCTTC. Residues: CSAGEQANYGYTF.